This T cell receptor beta chain was identified in a study of blood T cell repertoires in COVID-19. Study background: Nucleic acid was either cDNA or gDNA, and it came from T cells, B-cell-depleted T cells, or PBMCs.

Trimming left V 2 bases short and J 6 bases short, with 17 bases between. The CDR3 runs to 16 residues. Germline CDR1 reads SGDLS; CDR2 reads YYNGEE. Original analysis: The authors estimated nucleated cell counts from reference gene primer amplification. TCRdb keeps only in-frame clones here, not all; method: immunoSEQ multiplex PCR. From that table come the V and J calls and clone size; the DNA was used to work out D and trimming. In the table there are roughly 80,000 clones, around four fifths of which are singletons. Material for sequencing was peripheral blood. The sequence was obtained from a human donor in a cohort sampled during active COVID-19. The chain is built from TRBV9 and TRBJ2-2; D is perhaps TRBD2 (6 bases). The CDR3 DNA follows: TGTGCCAGCAGCGTGGCGGGGTGGGGCGTTTCCGGGGAGCTGTTTTTT. This translates into CASSVAGWGVSGELFF.